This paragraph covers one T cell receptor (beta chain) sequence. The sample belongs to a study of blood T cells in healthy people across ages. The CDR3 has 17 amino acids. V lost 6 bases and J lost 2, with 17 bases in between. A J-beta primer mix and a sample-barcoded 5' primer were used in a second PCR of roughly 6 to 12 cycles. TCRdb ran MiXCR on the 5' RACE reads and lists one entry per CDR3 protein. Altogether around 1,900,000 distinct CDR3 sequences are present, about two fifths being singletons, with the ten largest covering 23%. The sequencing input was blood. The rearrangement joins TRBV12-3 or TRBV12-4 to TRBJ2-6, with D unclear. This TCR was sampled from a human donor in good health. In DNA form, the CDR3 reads TGTGCCAGCAGGCCTGAAGGAACCCTCCCTGGGGCCAACGTCCTGACTTTC. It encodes CASRPEGTLPGANVLTF.